These 24 T cell receptor delta chains came from one sample sequenced in a study of γδ T cells in repeated Plasmodium falciparum infection. Bulk repertoires came from Vgamma9/Vdelta2+ or Vdelta2-negative gammadelta T cells flow-sorted from PBMC. TCRdb redid the clone calls on the multiplex PCR reads with CATT. Here the sample spans tens of thousands of delta-chain clones, over 1.5% being singletons. Input material: gamma-delta T cells from blood. These receptor sequences come from a pool of human donors (malaria-infected and uninfected, not separated).

In this sample, this clone turned up many times. Other nucleotide sequences from this sample produce the same CDR3. The V call is TRDV1, the J call TRDJ1, with TRDD3 matching over 8 bases. This CDR3 is 18 amino acids long. Germline loops: CDR1 TSWWSYY, CDR2 QGS. V trimming: 2 bases; J trimming: 4 bases; junction bases outside the gene matches: 15. The CDR3 nucleotides read TGTGCTCTTGGGGAAGCTCGAACGAGGGATGGGGGATGCGATAAACTCATCTTT. Its protein is CALGEARTRDGGCDKLIF.

This clone was observed many times. A much larger clone sits a single nucleotide away, making a read error possible. The sample has other DNA sequences that encode this CDR3 too. The V and J genes are TRDV1 and TRDJ1; D may be TRDD2 (6 bases). V was shortened by 4 bases and J by 1 base, with 37 bases between the two germline ends. Germline V CDR1 and CDR2: TSWWSYY, QGS. The CDR3 has 23 residues. The CDR3 is CALGVLPGPRKPTGGLFTDKLIF. In nucleotides, the CDR3 is TGTGCTCTTGGGGTCCTACCGGGTCCACGTAAACCCACTGGTGGATTATTCACCGATAAACTCATCTTT.

This clone was counted between two and nine times. The TCRdb record carries a much larger clone's protein, which differs from this DNA's translation at residue 17; a read error is the likely cause, and the protein listed here is the DNA translation. The chain has TRDV1 and TRDJ1; 7 nucleotides align to TRDD2. The J gene, missing from TCRdb, was assigned here through DNA to germline matching. The CDR3 is 33 residues long. With 3 bases clipped from V and 0 bases from J, the junction kept 58 bases outside the gene matches. The V gene's germline CDR1 is TSWWSYY and CDR2 QGS. The CDR3 DNA reads as TGTGCTCTTGGGGAGACCCAATTTGGTAAAGGCCTTCCTCTTCGTACTTGGGATCGGGGGGGTCGGTGGAGTTTTCCATACACCGATAAACTCATCTTT. Translation gives CALGETQFGKGLPLRTWDRGGRWSFPYTDKLIF.

This clone has ten or more counts. For this DNA, TCRdb reports the protein of a much larger clone, which diverges at residue 11, most likely from a read error; the protein presented here is translated directly from the DNA. This chain joins TRDV1 and TRDJ1; no clear D. TCRdb records no J gene; here it was assigned by comparing the DNA to germline. The V and J ends lost 0 bases and 0 bases respectively, with 20 bases between them. CDR1 TSWWSYY and CDR2 QGS come from the germline V gene. The CDR3 loop spans 19 amino acids. The CDR3 protein is CALGELPPRRRDYTDKLIF. The CDR3 DNA reads TGTGCTCTTGGGGAACTCCCCCCCAGAAGGCGCGATTACACCGATAAACTCATCTTT.

About this clone: Given a far larger clone just one base away, this is likely a sequencing read error. Different DNA sequences within this sample yield the same CDR3. The gene calls are TRDV1 and TRDJ2, with 8 bases identical to TRDD3. In the absence of a J gene in TCRdb, the DNA was matched to germline to assign it here. Trimming at V came to 7 bases and at J to 3 bases, leaving 25 bases not matched to a gene. The CDR3 length is 21 residues. Germline CDR1 and CDR2: TSWWSYY and QGS. CDR3 DNA: TGTGCTCTTGTAAGCTCCCTCCGAGTTACTGGGGGGTTAGCTCTGACAGCACAACTCTTCTTT. This sequence encodes CALVSSLRVTGGLALTAQLFF.

There are a few counts of this clone. The protein in TCRdb stems from a much larger clone and differs at residue 17 from this DNA's translation, likely a read error; here the protein is translated from the DNA. Here the V gene is TRDV1, but the J gene went uncalled; TRDD3, the D gene given by the table, was not confirmed from the DNA. Germline CDR1 reads TSWWSYY; CDR2 reads QGS. The CDR3 is 19 amino acids. Here the CDR3 reads CALGGRLPIVLGHTDKPIF. CDR3 nucleotide sequence: TGTGCTCTTGGGGGGAGACTCCCCATCGTACTGGGACACACCGATAAACCCATCTTT.

Note on this clone: Translating this DNA gives a protein that differs at residue 18 from the TCRdb one, which belongs to a much larger clone; a read error is likely, and the protein shown is this translation. CDR3 sequence reads: CALGELDWLGNFLRTGGARYTDKLIF. DNA for the CDR3: TGTGCTCTTGGGGAACTAGATTGGTTGGGGAACTTCCTACGTACTGGGGGGGCTCGGTACACCGATAAACTCATCTTT. The chain is built from TRDV1 and TRDJ1; D may be TRDD2 or TRDD3 (8 bases each). Trimming pared 0 bases from V and 0 bases from J, leaving 41 bases between. CDR3 size: 26 residues. Germline V lookup: CDR1 TSWWSYY, CDR2 QGS.

The sample holds a few counts of this clone. This DNA's translation and the protein TCRdb lists, from a much larger clone, do not match at residue 23, likely due to a read error; the protein shown is translated from the DNA. The V gene call is TRDV1, and the J gene call is absent; the table's D gene call, TRDD3, was not cross checked with the DNA. The CDR3 has 25 residues. Germline values: CDR1 TSWWSYY, CDR2 QGS. The CDR3 protein is CALGDLRPIPTRMGRAYNSTDKPIF. The CDR3 nucleotides are TGTGCTCTTGGGGACTTAAGGCCCATTCCTACGAGAATGGGGAGGGCTTATAACTCCACCGATAAACCCATCTTT.

This clone was counted only a few times. A read error likely explains this, since a far larger clone differs by one base. The chain carries TRDV1 and TRDJ1; weak D call: TRDD3 (7 bases). The J gene is not listed in TCRdb, so it was assigned here from a DNA match to germline. The CDR3 has 19 residues. Per germline, CDR1 TSWWSYY and CDR2 QGS. Here the CDR3 DNA reads TGTGCCCTTGGGGGCCTTCCCGCGTACTGGGGCCAGTACACCGATAAACTCATCTTT. This codes for CALGGLPAYWGQYTDKLIF.

A few counts support this clone. The protein in TCRdb stems from a much larger clone and differs at residue 15 from this DNA's translation, likely a read error; here the protein is translated from the DNA. The J gene is uncalled and the V gene is TRDV1; the D call in the table, TRDD3, was not verified against the DNA. The CDR3 is 17 amino acids. Germline CDR1 and CDR2: TSWWSYY and QGS. CDR3 nucleotide sequence: TGTGCTCTTGGGGAACCCCTGGAGGGGATTTCCACCGATAAACCCATCTTT. Protein sequence: CALGEPLEGISTDKPIF.

This clone was counted only a few times. The protein in TCRdb stems from a much larger clone and differs at residue 11 from this DNA's translation, likely a read error; here the protein is translated from the DNA. The rearrangement uses TRDV1 and TRDJ2; D may correspond to TRDD2 or TRDD3 (5 bases each). CDR1 is TSWWSYY and CDR2 is QGS in the germline V gene. V lost 1 base to trimming and J lost 4 bases, with 25 bases between them. The CDR3 has 20 residues. CDR3 in amino acids: CALGEPLLSGVYDETAQLFF. DNA of the CDR3: TGTGCTCTTGGGGAACCTCTCCTAAGTGGGGTTTACGATGAGACAGCACAACTCTTCTTT.

As to this clone: The protein recorded in TCRdb matches a much larger clone and deviates from this DNA's translation at residue 23, suggesting a read error; the protein here is obtained by translating the DNA. The CDR3 bases are TGTGCTCTTGGGGAAAAATCAAAGTTGGCCTTCCAGTGGGGATACTGGGGGACCTACACCGATAAACCCATCTTT. Translating gives CALGEKSKLAFQWGYWGTYTDKPIF. V gene assignment gives TRDV1, but the J gene was left uncalled; TRDD3 is taken as the D call from the table, unchecked against the DNA. CDR1 is TSWWSYY and CDR2 is QGS in the germline V gene. This CDR3 contains 25 residues.

Remarks on this clone: This DNA's translation and the protein TCRdb lists, from a much larger clone, do not match at residue 25, likely due to a read error; the protein shown is translated from the DNA. V and J are TRDV1 and TRDJ1; 11 positions agree with TRDD3. TCRdb supplies no J gene; here it was assigned by aligning the nucleotide sequence to germline. Per the germline V gene, CDR1 is TSWWSYY and CDR2 is QGS. This CDR3 has 29 residues. CDR3 nucleotides: TGTGCTCTTGGGGATCCCATAATTCTAATATCGAAAATGGGGGATACGCGGCGGAGAAGGGGGCAGTACACCAATAAACTCATCTTT. Its protein product is CALGDPIILISKMGDTRRRRGQYTNKLIF.

This clone was detected only a few times. TCRdb assigns this DNA the protein of a much larger clone, which departs from its translation at residue 12; this likely reflects a read error, and the protein shown comes from translating the DNA. V is TRDV3 and J is TRDJ1; no clear D. The J gene, left out of TCRdb, was set here by checking the DNA against germline. V was trimmed by 2 bases and J by 1 base, leaving 26 bases between them. The germline V gene has CDR1 TVYSNPD and CDR2 GDNSRS (reference sequence). The CDR3 length is 18 residues. The chain's CDR3 is CAFGREGSPVLCTDKLIF. The CDR3 DNA reads as TGTGCCTTTGGAAGGGAGGGCTCTCCCGTACTGTGCACCGATAAACTCATCTTT. The full variable domain, rest sourced from reference TRDV3 and TRDJ1, is CDKVTQSSPDQTVASGSEVVLLCTYDTVYSNPDLFWYRIRPDYSFQFVFYGDNSRSEGADFTQGRFSVKHILTQKAFHLVISPVRTEDSATYYCAFGREGSPVLCTDKLIFGKGTRVTVEP.

Many counts were recorded for this clone. A much larger clone differs from this one at a single base, so this may be a read error. Other DNA sequences in this sample translate to the same CDR3. The V and J genes are TRDV1 and TRDJ1; tentative D call: TRDD2 (6 bases). The germline CDR1 and CDR2 sequences are TSWWSYY and QGS. The length of the CDR3 is 20 residues. Written as DNA, the CDR3 is TGTGCTCTTGGGGAACCTCCTCCTACGAAGAGGGGTCTGTACACCGATAAGCTCATCTTT. It translates to CALGEPPPTKRGLYTDKLIF.

This clone was seen a few times. A single base is all that separates this from a far larger clone, so a read error is likely. The identical CDR3 is also encoded by other nucleotide sequences in the sample. The chain recombines TRDV1 with TRDJ1, with 11 bases lining up with TRDD3. The J gene is not listed in TCRdb, so it was assigned here from a DNA match to germline. Germline CDR1 reads TSWWSYY; CDR2 reads QGS. This CDR3 is 19 amino acids long. Trimming cost V 1 base and J 3 bases; bases outside gene matches: 13. Here the CDR3 DNA reads TGTGCTCTTGGGGAACACACTTCCCTCTGGGGGATACATGCCGATAAACTCATCTTT. This gives the protein CALGEHTSLWGIHADKLIF.

The sample holds many counts of this clone. This is likely an artifact of a read error, given a far larger clone one base away. The chain combines TRDV1 with TRDJ1; 12 nucleotides align to TRDD3. TCRdb is silent on the J gene; assignment here came from matching the DNA to germline. Germline CDR1 is TSWWSYY and CDR2 is QGS. V shed 0 bases and J 2 bases; nucleotides not matched to a gene: 28. There are 25 residues in the CDR3. The CDR3 spells CALGELVGMYRHALVLGDTTDKLIF. In nucleotides, the CDR3 is TGTGCTCTTGGGGAACTAGTAGGGATGTACCGACACGCCCTAGTACTGGGGGATACTACCGATAAACTCATCTTT.

A word on this clone: The mismatch at residue 8 between this DNA's translation and the TCRdb protein of a much larger clone likely reflects a read error; the protein shown is translated from the DNA. The V call is TRDV1, the J call TRDJ1; 9 nucleotides agree with TRDD3. CDR1 and CDR2 from the germline V gene are TSWWSYY and QGS. This CDR3 spans 25 amino acids. V shed 0 bases and J 0 bases; nucleotides not matched to a gene: 29. The CDR3 is CALGELGTTCGTGGPSGGDTDKLIF. CDR3 nucleotide sequence: TGTGCTCTTGGGGAACTAGGCACTACATGTGGGACTGGGGGACCTTCCGGAGGGGACACCGATAAACTCATCTTT.

The V call is TRDV1, the J call TRDJ1; no definite D call. TCRdb does not report a J gene; here it was assigned by matching the DNA to germline references. Trimming left V 2 bases short and J 2 bases short, with 18 bases between. The CDR3 sequence is 17 residues long. Looked up from germline, CDR1 is TSWWSYY and CDR2 is QGS. In nucleotides, the CDR3 is TGTGCTCTTGGGGAATCAATGTCCCCCGTACTGACCGATAAACTCATCTTT. This encodes CALGESMSPVLTDKLIF.

This clone occurred many times. A single base is all that separates this from a far larger clone, so a read error is likely. The identical CDR3 is also encoded by other nucleotide sequences in the sample. The gene calls are TRDV2 and TRDJ1; D is undetermined. The CDR3 spans 16 residues. Germline assignment: CDR1 GEAIGNYY and CDR2 EKD. The CDR3 DNA reads TGTGCATGTGACACCGAGGAAGAAGAGGGCACCGATAAACTCATCTTT. Amino acids: CACDTEEEEGTDKLIF.

This clone was seen more than once but under ten times. This DNA's translation differs at residue 6 from TCRdb's protein, which comes from a much larger clone; a read error is likely, and the protein shown is translated from the DNA. The V call is TRDV2, the J call TRDJ1, with 9 bases aligning to TRDD3. Here the J gene came from matching the DNA to germline, since TCRdb omits it. CDR1 and CDR2 (germline): GEAIGNYY, EKD. V dropped 3 bases and J dropped 0; count of bases not matched to a gene: 22. The CDR3 is 21 amino acids. CDR3 loop: CACDPTPRTGQGIRYTDKLIF. The CDR3, as DNA: TGTGCCTGTGACCCGACCCCCCGTACTGGTCAGGGGATACGGTACACCGATAAACTCATCTTT.

Comment on this clone: A far more abundant clone sits one base away, making this likely a read error. The identical CDR3 is also encoded by other nucleotide sequences in the sample. CDR3 sequence: CALGELHLPTKGSTDKLIF. In nucleotides, the CDR3 is TGTGCTCTCGGGGAACTTCATCTTCCTACGAAGGGTTCCACCGATAAACTCATCTTT. V gene TRDV1 combines with J gene TRDJ1, with TRDD2 identical over 8 bases. The J gene, missing from TCRdb, was assigned here through DNA to germline matching. The CDR3 totals 19 residues. Germline V gene sequence: CDR1 TSWWSYY, CDR2 QGS.

Notes on this clone: Only one base separates this from a far larger clonotype, so it likely reflects a read error. The same CDR3 can be traced to other DNA sequences in this sample. This rearrangement joins TRDV1 to TRDJ1; the match to TRDD3 covers 10 bases. CDR1 is TSWWSYY, CDR2 QGS, per germline. The CDR3 consists of 16 residues. J was trimmed by 4 bases and V by 3 bases; bases with no gene match: 8. Written as DNA, the CDR3 is TGTGCTCTTGGGGAGCATACTGGGGGATCTGGCGATAAACTCATCTTT. This encodes CALGEHTGGSGDKLIF.

As regards this clone: TCRdb shows a much larger clone's protein in place of this DNA's translation, and the two differ at residue 6, likely through a read error; the protein shown is translated from the DNA. The genes are TRDV1 and TRDJ1, with 11 bases lining up with TRDD3. The J gene was missing in TCRdb and was found by matching the end of the DNA to germline. Germline V gene sequence: CDR1 TSWWSYY, CDR2 QGS. CDR3 length: 19 residues. The J segment lost 2 bases and the V segment lost 6 bases, leaving 17 bases of the junction unmatched. The CDR3 bases are TGTGCTCTTGGCCCTCCTCACCGGGGGTACTGGGGGATAACCGATAAACTCATCTTT. As protein: CALGPPHRGYWGITDKLIF.